A selection of T cell receptor beta chains follows, all from one sample in a study of T cells in localized non-small cell lung cancer. Sequenced by immunoSEQ multiplex PCR; TCRdb stores in-frame clones only, minus some. The repertoire consists of around 100,000 clones, with roughly 87% occurring once and the leading ten covering about 16%. Sequencing used peripheral blood, obtained before any cancer treatment. The source is a man aged 40 to 70 with stage I squamous cell lung carcinoma. The CDR3 runs from the conserved cysteine through the conserved F or W. D genes are given only for firm matches. Size is omitted from some rows. Given values are once, few, many or a class for expanded clones.

d_gene,j_gene,abundance,v_gene,CDR3aa,CDR3nt
.,TRBJ2-1,.,TRBV7-9,CASSLSQARAVYNEQFF,TGTGCCAGCAGCTTAAGTCAGGCCAGGGCGGTCTACAATGAGCAGTTCTTC
.,TRBJ2-2,.,TRBV5-1,CASSLAGEELFF,TGCGCCAGCAGCTTGGCCGGGGAGGAGCTGTTTTTT
.,TRBJ1-1,.,TRBV19,CATSTERQGRRNTEAFF,TGTGCCACCTCAACGGAGCGGCAGGGTCGAAGGAACACTGAAGCTTTCTTT
.,TRBJ1-2,few,TRBV6-5,CASSYRTGYGYTF,TGTGCCAGCAGTTATAGGACGGGCTATGGCTACACCTTC
.,TRBJ1-3,.,TRBV29-1,CSVVGGNTIYF,TGCAGCGTTGTGGGGGGAAACACCATATATTTT
.,TRBJ2-5,.,TRBV5-5,CASSLGFTTANQETQYF,TGTGCCAGCAGCTTGGGGTTTACGACGGCCAACCAAGAGACCCAGTACTTC
.,TRBJ2-7,.,TRBV29-1,CSVGTSVEQYF,TGCAGCGTTGGGACATCAGTCGAGCAGTACTTC
.,TRBJ1-2,.,TRBV5-1,CASRDSWGQNYGYTF,TGCGCCAGTAGGGACTCATGGGGACAAAACTATGGCTACACCTTC
.,TRBJ2-7,.,TRBV30,CAWSEGASYEQYF,TGTGCCTGGAGTGAAGGCGCTTCCTACGAGCAGTACTTC
.,TRBJ2-7,.,TRBV4-1,CASSRLGVTYEQYF,TGCGCCAGCAGCCGATTGGGGGTAACCTACGAGCAGTACTTC
.,TRBJ2-2,.,TRBV18,CASSRQYKNTGELFF,TGTGCCAGCTCACGCCAATACAAGAACACCGGGGAGCTGTTTTTT
.,TRBJ1-3,.,TRBV28,CASSPRARIRDTIYF,TGTGCCAGCAGCCCCAGGGCGCGGATAAGGGACACCATATATTTT
.,TRBJ1-6,.,TRBV6-1,CASSQVGEVSPLHF,TGTGCCAGCAGTCAGGTGGGGGAGGTTTCACCCCTCCACTTT
TRBD2,TRBJ2-5,.,TRBV6-1,CASSEGTSGGAGETQYF,TGTGCCAGCAGTGAAGGGACTAGCGGGGGGGCAGGGGAGACCCAGTACTTC
TRBD1,TRBJ1-2,.,TRBV4-1,CASSQGTGEGYGYTF,TGCGCCAGCAGCCAAGGGACAGGGGAAGGATATGGCTACACCTTC
.,TRBJ1-6,.,TRBV6-6,CASTSRARVDSPLHF,TGTGCCAGCACCTCCAGGGCCCGGGTGGATTCACCCCTCCACTTT
.,TRBJ2-3,.,TRBV14,CASSQAKGTGGTDTQYF,TGTGCCAGCAGCCAAGCGAAGGGGACCGGGGGCACAGATACGCAGTATTTT
.,TRBJ1-1,.,TRBV7-2,CASSVHMNTEAFF,TGTGCCAGCAGCGTTCACATGAACACTGAAGCTTTCTTT
TRBD1,TRBJ2-2,once,TRBV4-1,CASSQVVWGTGGTTGELFF,TGCGCCAGCAGCCAAGTAGTTTGGGGGACAGGGGGGACCACCGGGGAGCTGTTTTTT
.,TRBJ2-7,.,TRBV7-2,CASSSGAYEQYF,TGTGCCAGCAGCTCCGGTGCCTACGAGCAGTACTTC
TRBD1,TRBJ1-4,.,TRBV5-4,CASSVQGTARNEKLFF,TGTGCCAGCAGCGTTCAAGGGACAGCAAGGAATGAAAAACTGTTTTTT
.,TRBJ1-1,once,TRBV29-1,CSSGARNTEAFF,TGCAGCTCCGGGGCCCGGAACACTGAAGCTTTCTTT
TRBD1,TRBJ2-1,.,TRBV7-9,CASSRGQGVPYNEQFF,TGTGCCAGCAGCCGGGGACAGGGGGTCCCCTACAATGAGCAGTTCTTC
.,TRBJ2-2,.,TRBV9,CASSVGRGRGTGELFF,TGTGCCAGCAGCGTAGGAAGGGGGCGGGGCACCGGGGAGCTGTTTTTT
TRBD2,TRBJ2-3,.,TRBV7-9,CASTKGGVVTDTQYF,TGTGCCAGCACAAAGGGAGGGGTGGTAACAGATACGCAGTATTTT
.,TRBJ1-3,.,TRBV7-2,CASSPTPYSGNTIYF,TGTGCCAGCAGCCCGACCCCATACTCTGGAAACACCATATATTTT
TRBD1,TRBJ2-1,.,TRBV6-1,CASSEPRQGGYNEQFF,TGTGCCAGCAGTGAACCCCGACAGGGTGGGTACAATGAGCAGTTCTTC
.,TRBJ1-1,.,TRBV10-3,CAISESGGRRTEAFF,TGTGCCATCAGTGAGTCGGGGGGGCGCCGAACTGAAGCTTTCTTT
.,TRBJ2-3,few,TRBV2,CASKTDSGTQYF,TGTGCCAGCAAGACGGACTCCGGTACGCAGTATTTT
.,TRBJ1-2,.,TRBV7-9,CASSRTDYGYTF,TGTGCCAGCAGCAGGACGGACTATGGCTACACCTTC
.,TRBJ1-5,once,TRBV28,CASSASSGTKKQHF,TGTGCCAGCAGTGCATCGTCCGGGACAAAAAAACAGCATTTT
.,TRBJ2-3,.,TRBV19,CASRTADTQYF,TGTGCCAGTAGAACAGCAGATACGCAGTATTTT
.,TRBJ2-1,.,TRBV7-8,CASSLGRAPYNEQFF,TGTGCCAGCAGCTTGGGAAGAGCGCCCTACAATGAGCAGTTCTTC
.,TRBJ2-7,.,TRBV7-8,CASSLRGSAEQYF,TGTGCCAGCAGCTTACGGGGTTCAGCCGAGCAGTACTTC
.,TRBJ2-5,.,TRBV7-9,CASSFSGVGETQYF,TGTGCCAGCAGCTTTTCCGGTGTAGGCGAGACCCAGTACTTC
TRBD1,TRBJ1-1,.,TRBV13,CASSGNRGPPNTEAFF,TGTGCCAGCAGCGGTAACAGGGGGCCCCCGAACACTGAAGCTTTCTTT
.,TRBJ2-2,.,TRBV5-1,CASSWAEIGTGELFF,TGCGCCAGCAGCTGGGCTGAAATCGGCACCGGGGAGCTGTTTTTT
TRBD1,TRBJ1-4,.,TRBV15,CATSRTLGTALTNEKLFF,TGTGCCACCAGCAGAACCCTCGGGACAGCTTTAACTAATGAAAAACTGTTTTTT
.,TRBJ1-2,.,TRBV15,CATSRDRHSDPANYGYTF,TGTGCCACCAGCAGAGATCGTCACAGTGACCCAGCTAACTATGGCTACACCTTC
.,TRBJ2-3,few,TRBV5-4,CASSPLGRGSSTDTQYF,TGTGCCAGCAGCCCGCTGGGGCGGGGTTCTAGCACAGATACGCAGTATTTT
.,TRBJ2-3,once,TRBV7-9,CASSPYRDNTDTQYF,TGTGCCAGCAGCCCCTACCGGGACAACACAGATACGCAGTATTTT
TRBD2,TRBJ2-7,.,TRBV11-1,CASSLRFTAGEQYF,TGTGCCAGCAGCTTGAGATTTACAGCGGGGGAGCAGTACTTC
.,TRBJ1-1,.,TRBV5-4,CASSVPGKNTEAFF,TGTGCCAGCAGCGTCCCAGGGAAGAACACTGAAGCTTTCTTT
TRBD1,TRBJ1-1,.,TRBV28,CASLGDRARISEAFF,TGTGCCAGCTTAGGGGACAGGGCCCGAATCTCTGAAGCTTTCTTT
TRBD1,TRBJ2-2,.,TRBV14,CASSQRTGTNTGELFF,TGTGCCAGCAGCCAAAGGACAGGGACCAACACCGGGGAGCTGTTTTTT
TRBD2,TRBJ2-2,.,TRBV4-2,CASSQARTGGANTGELFF,TGTGCCAGCAGCCAGGCTCGTACCGGGGGGGCGAACACCGGGGAGCTGTTTTTT
.,TRBJ2-1,.,TRBV2,CASNRDRIAGEQFF,TGTGCCAGCAACCGGGATCGGATCGCGGGGGAGCAGTTCTTC
.,TRBJ1-5,few,TRBV2,CASSDAGLSNQPQHF,TGTGCCAGCAGTGACGCAGGACTGAGCAATCAGCCCCAGCATTTT